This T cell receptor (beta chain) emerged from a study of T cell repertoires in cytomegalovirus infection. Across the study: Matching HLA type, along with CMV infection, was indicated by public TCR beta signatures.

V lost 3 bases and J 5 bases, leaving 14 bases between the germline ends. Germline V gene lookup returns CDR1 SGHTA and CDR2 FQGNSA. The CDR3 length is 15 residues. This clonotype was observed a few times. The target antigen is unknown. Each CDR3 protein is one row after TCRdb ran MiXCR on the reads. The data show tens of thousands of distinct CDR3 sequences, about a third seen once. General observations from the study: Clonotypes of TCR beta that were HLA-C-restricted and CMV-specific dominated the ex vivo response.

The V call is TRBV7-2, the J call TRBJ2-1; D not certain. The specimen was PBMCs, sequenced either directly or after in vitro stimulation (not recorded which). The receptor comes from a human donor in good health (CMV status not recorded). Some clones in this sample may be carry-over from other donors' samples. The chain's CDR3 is CASSFTGGGNNEQFF. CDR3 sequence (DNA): TGTGCCAGCAGCTTTACCGGCGGCGGAAACAATGAGCAGTTCTTC.